These 31 T cell receptor beta chains came from one sample sequenced in a study of blood T cell repertoires in COVID-19. Some clones are missing from TCRdb's copy, which holds only in-frame ones; the method was immunoSEQ multiplex PCR. Of about 150,000 clones in the sample, around 90% were seen once. The sequencing sample was made of peripheral blood. These receptors were obtained from a woman aged 55-70 years with active or convalescent COVID-19.

The chain joins TRBV6-1 to TRBJ2-7; D may be TRBD1 (6 bases). Trimming left V 1 base short and J 6 bases short, with 16 bases between. This CDR3 is built from 15 residues. Per germline, CDR1 MNHNS and CDR2 SASEGT. The CDR3 nucleotides are TGTGCCAGCAGTGAAGTTCAGGGGACACAAGGCGAGCAGTACTTC. Its translation is CASSEVQGTQGEQYF.

The V and J genes are TRBV7-3 and TRBJ2-7; perhaps TRBD2 as D (5 bases). V gave up 1 base and J gave up 1 base, with 23 bases separating them. This CDR3 comprises 19 residues. The germline V gene has CDR1 SGHTA and CDR2 FQGTGA. The CDR3 sequence is CASSLNPARRLGVSYEQYF. DNA for the CDR3: TGTGCCAGCAGCTTAAACCCCGCCAGGAGGCTCGGAGTTTCCTACGAGCAGTACTTC. Looking up the rest from reference TRBV7-3 and TRBJ2-7 gives the full variable domain: GAGVSQTPSNKVTEKGKYVELRCDPISGHTALYWYRQSLGQGPEFLIYFQGTGAADDSGLPNDRFFAVRPEGSVSTLKIQRTERGDSAVYLCASSLNPARRLGVSYEQYFGPGTRLTVT.

The chain couples TRBV7-9 to TRBJ2-2, with 7 bases identical to TRBD1. Germline-derived CDR1 and CDR2 are SEHNR and FQNEAQ (reference sequence). J lost 6 bases, V lost 5 bases, and 9 bases had no gene match. The CDR3 has 15 amino acids. The CDR3: CASSATGSYAGELFF. As DNA, the CDR3 is TGTGCCAGCAGCGCGACAGGGTCCTACGCCGGGGAGCTGTTTTTT.

The gene calls are TRBV5-1 and TRBJ1-1; no definite D call. The CDR3 extends over 15 amino acids. The germline gives CDR1 SGHRS, CDR2 YFSETQ. Trimming removed 2 bases from V and 2 bases from J, with 13 bases in between. The CDR3 sequence: CASSLGSDLNTEAFF. In nucleotides, the CDR3 is TGCGCCAGCAGCTTAGGCAGCGACCTTAACACTGAAGCTTTCTTT.

The genes are TRBV7-3 and TRBJ2-2; TRBD2 aligns across 8 bases. This CDR3 is 16 amino acids long. Germline values: CDR1 SGHTA, CDR2 FQGTGA. The J segment lost 3 bases and the V segment lost 5 bases, leaving 8 bases of the junction unmatched. CDR3: CASSPRAGAHTGELFF. DNA of the CDR3: TGTGCCAGCAGCCCCAGAGCGGGGGCGCACACCGGGGAGCTGTTTTTT.

V and J are TRBV10-3 and TRBJ1-4; D gene ambiguous. CDR1 is ENHRY and CDR2 is SYGVKD in the germline V gene. The V and J ends lost 2 bases and 8 bases respectively, with 9 bases between them. The CDR3 runs 13 residues. The CDR3 spells CAISETTREKLFF. CDR3 nucleotides: TGTGCCATCAGTGAGACCACACGCGAAAAACTGTTTTTT.

This chain uses TRBV4-3 with TRBJ1-5, with 10 bases fitting TRBD1. Unmatched junction bases numbered 1, after V lost 4 bases and J lost 4 bases. Per the germline V gene, CDR1 is LGHNA and CDR2 is YSLEER. This CDR3 contains 14 residues. The CDR3 region is CASSPGQGNQPQHF. The CDR3 nucleotides are TGCGCCAGCAGCCCGGGACAGGGGAATCAGCCCCAGCATTTT.

The CDR3 region is CASSLGPGQNTGELFF. The CDR3 DNA sequence: TGCGCCAGCAGCTTGGGACCGGGACAGAACACCGGGGAGCTGTTTTTT. The chain links TRBV5-1 to TRBJ2-2; D perhaps matches TRBD1 (6 bases). Germline CDR1 and CDR2: SGHRS and YFSETQ. V was pared by 0 bases and J by 1 base, with 10 bases between. The CDR3 loop spans 16 amino acids. The complete variable domain, with remaining parts taken from reference TRBV5-1 and TRBJ2-2, reads KAGVTQTPRYLIKTRGQQVTLSCSPISGHRSVSWYQQTPGQGLQFLFEYFSETQRNKGNFPGRFSGRQFSNSRSEMNVSTLELGDSALYLCASSLGPGQNTGELFFGEGSRLTVL.

The chain is built from TRBV6-5 and TRBJ1-2; tentative D call: TRBD1 (6 bases). Germline V gives CDR1 MNHEY, CDR2 SVGAGI. The ends were cut back, 3 bases at V and 5 bases at J, with 13 bases in the middle. This CDR3 is 14 amino acids long. This chain's CDR3 is CASSYQTGGYGYTF. CDR3 nucleotides: TGTGCCAGCAGTTATCAGACAGGCGGGTATGGCTACACCTTC.

The CDR3 protein is CASSYDRGASYEQYF. CDR3 sequence (DNA): TGTGCCAGCAGCTACGACAGGGGCGCCTCCTACGAGCAGTACTTC. The V gene is TRBV5-5, the J gene TRBJ2-7; 8 nucleotides align to TRBD1. CDR3 size: 15 residues. Germline CDR1 and CDR2: SGHKS and YYEKEE (reference sequence). V dropped 3 bases and J dropped 0; count of bases not matched to a gene: 5.

This clone occurred a few times. Here the CDR3 reads CASSPKPGDYQPQHF. Written as DNA, the CDR3 is TGTGCCAGCAGCCCAAAACCGGGAGACTATCAGCCCCAGCATTTT. The rearrangement joins TRBV7-2 to TRBJ1-5; D is unresolved. The CDR3 runs 15 residues. The germline CDR1 and CDR2 sequences are SGHTA and FQGNSA. V lost 5 bases, J lost 5 bases, and 16 bases lay in between.

This chain connects TRBV7-2 to TRBJ1-1; D possibly corresponds to TRBD1 (5 bases). V was clipped by 5 bases and J by 6 bases, with 13 bases between them. CDR1 and CDR2 (germline): SGHTA, FQGNSA. The CDR3 extends over 13 amino acids. The CDR3 is CASSLPGLPEAFF. In DNA form, the CDR3 reads TGTGCCAGCAGCCTGCCGGGACTCCCTGAAGCTTTCTTT.

On this clone itself: The sample carries other DNA sequences with the same CDR3. The CDR3: CASSRQGYEQYF. CDR3 DNA: TGTGCCAGCTCACGACAGGGGTACGAGCAGTACTTC. This rearrangement joins TRBV18 to TRBJ2-7, with 8 bases fitting TRBD1. J gave up 4 bases and V 4 bases, and 0 bases lay outside the gene matches. Germline loops: CDR1 KGHSH, CDR2 LQKENI. The CDR3 loop spans 12 amino acids.

This chain joins TRBV9 and TRBJ2-7; 7 bases line up with TRBD2. Per the germline V gene, CDR1 is SGDLS and CDR2 is YYNGEE. V was pared by 0 bases and J by 6 bases, with 12 bases of the junction left unmatched. The CDR3 has 16 residues. The CDR3 nucleotides are TGTGCCAGCAGCGTAGCTCCCCCTCGGGGGGAATCCGAGCAGTACTTC. Amino acid sequence: CASSVAPPRGESEQYF.

The chain joins TRBV6-5 to TRBJ1-4, with D maybe TRBD1 (5 bases). Germline CDR1 reads MNHEY; CDR2 reads SVGAGI. This CDR3 is built from 12 residues. V lost 6 bases and J lost 7, with 9 bases in between. The CDR3 protein is CASRSRGEKLFF. The CDR3 region has the DNA TGTGCCAGCAGATCTAGGGGTGAAAAACTGTTTTTT.

The gene calls are TRBV2 and TRBJ2-3; D is undetermined. CDR1 SNHLY and CDR2 FYNNEI come from the germline V gene. Trimming left V 3 bases short and J 2 bases short, with 15 bases between. CDR3 length: 16 residues. The CDR3, as DNA: TGTGCCAGCAGTGAGATTTGGGCTACATCCACAGATACGCAGTATTTT. Encoded protein: CASSEIWATSTDTQYF.

This sequence joins TRBV30 and TRBJ1-1; D not certain. Trimming stripped 6 bases from V and 6 bases from J, with 11 bases between. Germline-derived CDR1 and CDR2 are GTSNPN and SVGIG (reference sequence). The CDR3 is made up of 11 amino acids. CDR3: CACVLRAEAFF. CDR3 bases: TGTGCCTGCGTACTTCGGGCTGAAGCTTTCTTT.

The chain has TRBV9 and TRBJ2-5; TRBD1 matches at 8 bases. There are 15 residues in the CDR3. Germline V gene sequence: CDR1 SGDLS, CDR2 YYNGEE. Losses at the gene ends were 3 bases for V and 3 bases for J; bases not matched to a gene: 7. In DNA, the CDR3 is TGTGCCAGCAGCGCCCTGGGGACAGGAAAAGAGACCCAGTACTTC. It is translated as CASSALGTGKETQYF.

The J gene is TRBJ2-7, the V gene TRBV19; a weak D match, TRBD2 (7 bases). Germline values: CDR1 LNHDA, CDR2 SQIVND (reference sequence). With 3 bases removed from V and 5 bases from J, the gap between germline ends came to 14 bases. CDR3 length: 14 amino acids. The CDR3, as DNA: TGTGCCAGTAGTATTGGCGGGGGCCCCAACGAGCAGTACTTC. Translated, it gives CASSIGGGPNEQYF. The whole variable domain, filled in from reference TRBV19 and TRBJ2-7, reads DGGITQSPKYLFRKEGQNVTLSCEQNLNHDAMYWYRQDPGQGLRLIYYSQIVNDFQKGDIAEGYSVSREKKESFPLTVTSAQKNPTAFYLCASSIGGGPNEQYFGPGTRLTVT.

The chain uses TRBV2 and TRBJ2-3; 11 bases fit TRBD2. Trimming at V came to 6 bases and at J to 0 bases, leaving 11 bases not matched to a gene. CDR1 and CDR2 (germline): SNHLY, FYNNEI. The CDR3 totals 18 residues. Here the CDR3 DNA reads TGTGCCAGCAGCTCGTCACCGGGACTAGCGGCGAGCACAGATACGCAGTATTTT. Protein: CASSSSPGLAASTDTQYF.

The rearrangement links TRBV3-1 (or the pseudogene TRBV3-2) to TRBJ1-3; D unresolved. Germline V gene data show CDR1 as LGHDT and CDR2 as YNNKEL (reference sequence). The CDR3 length is 15 residues. V shed 3 bases and J shed 5 bases, with 14 bases lying between them. The CDR3 nucleotides read TGTGCCAGCAGCCAGGGAGGCAGGACTAGAAACACCATATATTTT. It specifies CASSQGGRTRNTIYF.

CDR3 in DNA: TGTGCCAGCAAAGCCCAGGGGGTTATCGCTGAAGCTTTCTTT. It translates to CASKAQGVIAEAFF. This chain joins TRBV2 and TRBJ1-1; 7 nucleotides match TRBD1. Germline CDR1 reads SNHLY; CDR2 reads FYNNEI. After removal of 7 bases from V and 6 bases from J, the junction contained 11 bases not matched to a gene. This CDR3 spans 14 amino acids. Full variable domain (remainder filled in from reference TRBV2 and TRBJ1-1): EPEVTQTPSHQVTQMGQEVILRCVPISNHLYFYWYRQILGQKVEFLVSFYNNEISEKSEIFDDQFSVERPDGSNFTLKIRSTKLEDSAMYFCASKAQGVIAEAFFGQGTRLTVV.

The chain combines TRBV5-1 with TRBJ1-6; D may be TRBD1 (6 bases). The CDR3 extends over 15 amino acids. Germline values: CDR1 SGHRS, CDR2 YFSETQ. V lost 3 bases, J lost 7 bases, and 14 bases lay in between. CDR3 coding DNA: TGCGCCAGCAGCTCCGGGACAACTAACAATTCACCCCTCCACTTT. Its translation: CASSSGTTNNSPLHF.

A word on this clone: The same CDR3 is also encoded by other DNA sequences in this sample. CDR3 sequence reads: CASSLSGYSTDTQYF. Written as DNA, the CDR3 is TGTGCCAGCAGCCTAAGCGGGTATAGCACAGATACGCAGTATTTT. V gene TRBV7-2 combines with J gene TRBJ2-3, with D possibly being TRBD2 (6 bases). CDR3 length: 15 amino acids. The V end was cut by 5 bases, the J end by 0 bases, with 12 bases between. Germline V gives CDR1 SGHTA, CDR2 FQGNSA.

The chain has TRBV12-3 or TRBV12-4 and TRBJ2-3; D possibly corresponds to TRBD2 (6 bases). V gave up 7 bases and J gave up 6 bases, with 14 bases separating them. The CDR3 contains 13 residues. The chain's CDR3 is CASTPRAGDTQYF. CDR3 coding DNA: TGTGCCAGCACCCCCCGCGCGGGGGATACGCAGTATTTT.

The V and J genes are TRBV6-2 or TRBV6-3 and TRBJ2-2; perhaps TRBD2 as D (6 bases). The CDR3 extends over 16 amino acids. Trimming removed 2 bases from V and 4 bases from J, with 14 bases in between. Germline CDR1 MNHEY, CDR2 SVGEGT. CDR3 sequence: CASSYRPSEGTGELFF. DNA for the CDR3: TGTGCCAGCAGTTACCGGCCTAGCGAGGGCACCGGGGAGCTGTTTTTT.

The chain links TRBV12-2 to TRBJ2-2; the table's D gene call, TRBD2, was not cross checked with the DNA. TRBV12-2 is a recognized pseudogene. The CDR3 extends over 14 amino acids. The CDR3 sequence is CASRLLGNTGELFF. The CDR3 DNA reads TGTGCAAGTCGCTTACTAGGGAACACCGGGGAGCTGTTTTTT.

This clone was seen only a few times. V gene TRBV27 combines with J gene TRBJ2-7, with TRBD1 matching over 10 bases. This CDR3 comprises 16 residues. Looked up from germline, CDR1 is MNHEY and CDR2 is SMNVEV (reference sequence). V lost 2 bases to trimming and J lost 6 bases; unmatched junction nucleotides: 10. CDR3 nucleotide sequence: TGTGCCAGCAGTTTACTGGGACAGGGGTTATTTTCCGAGCAGTACTTC. It codes for CASSLLGQGLFSEQYF.

The V and J genes are TRBV7-9 and TRBJ1-1; D gene unclear. V was clipped by 1 base and J by 0 bases, with 6 bases between them. This CDR3 region has 14 residues. The germline V gene has CDR1 SEHNR and CDR2 FQNEAQ (reference sequence). The CDR3 sequence is CASSLVSVNTEAFF. CDR3 DNA sequence: TGTGCCAGCAGCTTAGTGTCAGTGAACACTGAAGCTTTCTTT.

The chain carries TRBV7-2 and TRBJ2-2, with 7 nucleotides matching TRBD2. Trimming at V came to 1 base and at J to 0 bases, leaving 2 bases not matched to a gene. The CDR3 spans 16 residues. Germline CDR1 and CDR2: SGHTA and FQGNSA. In DNA form, the CDR3 reads TGTGCCAGCAGCTTAGGCGGGGGAGCGAACACCGGGGAGCTGTTTTTT. Translated: CASSLGGGANTGELFF.

The V call is TRBV19, the J call TRBJ1-5, with 12 positions matching TRBD1. The germline CDR1 and CDR2 sequences are LNHDA and SQIVND (reference sequence). CDR3 length equals 16 residues. Trimming removed 3 bases from V and 2 bases from J; junction bases left unmatched: 2. The CDR3 here is CASSMGTGGGNQPQHF. DNA of the CDR3: TGTGCCAGTAGTATGGGGACAGGGGGCGGCAATCAGCCCCAGCATTTT.